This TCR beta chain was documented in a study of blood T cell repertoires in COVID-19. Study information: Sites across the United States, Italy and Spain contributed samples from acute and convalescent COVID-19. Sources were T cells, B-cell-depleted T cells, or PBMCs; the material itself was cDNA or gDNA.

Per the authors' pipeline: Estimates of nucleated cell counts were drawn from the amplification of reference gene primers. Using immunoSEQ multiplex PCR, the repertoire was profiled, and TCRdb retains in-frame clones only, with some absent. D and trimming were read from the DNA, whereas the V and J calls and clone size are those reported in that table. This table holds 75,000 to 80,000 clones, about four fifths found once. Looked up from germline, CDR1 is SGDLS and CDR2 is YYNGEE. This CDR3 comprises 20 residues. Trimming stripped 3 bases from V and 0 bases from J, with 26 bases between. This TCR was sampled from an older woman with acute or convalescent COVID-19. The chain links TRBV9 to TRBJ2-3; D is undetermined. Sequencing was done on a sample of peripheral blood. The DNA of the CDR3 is TGTGCCAGCAGCGCCTTACTAAGGCCGTTATTAATTCCTAGCACAGATACGCAGTATTTT. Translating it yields CASSALLRPLLIPSTDTQYF.